This TCR beta chain emerged from a study of blood T cell repertoires in COVID-19. How the authors handled the data: Nucleated cell number was recorded as an estimate derived from reference gene primer amplification. The method was immunoSEQ multiplex PCR; TCRdb's version includes in-frame clones alone and lacks a portion of them. The D gene and trimming were derived from the DNA, and the V and J assignments and clone size from that table. The sample has a few hundred thousand clones, 88% seen once. The V and J ends lost 4 bases and 0 bases respectively, with 8 bases between them. Germline assignment: CDR1 SGHDT and CDR2 YYEEEE. There are 13 residues in the CDR3.

The TCR sequence derives from a man aged 18-30 years with active or convalescent COVID-19. V and J are TRBV5-6 and TRBJ2-7; D is undetermined. Sequencing was performed on peripheral blood. The CDR3 reads CASSPLNSYEQYF. The CDR3 nucleotides read TGTGCCAGCAGCCCCTTAAACTCCTACGAGCAGTACTTC. The variable domain in full, with the rest retrieved from reference TRBV5-6 and TRBJ2-7, is DAGVTQSPTHLIKTRGQQVTLRCSPKSGHDTVSWYQQALGQGPQFIFQYYEEEERQRGNFPDRFSGHQFPNYSSELNVNALLLGDSALYLCASSPLNSYEQYFGPGTRLTVT.